Each of the 16 T cell receptor beta chains below was sequenced from the same sample in a study of Graves' ophthalmopathy and Graves' hyperthyroidism. The sequenced template was RNA, covering the TCR beta CDR3 region. First-round RT-PCR relied on HTBI primers, and a second-round multiplex PCR came next. TCRdb itself ran the multiplex PCR reads through MiXCR, one entry per CDR3 protein. This table has over a million distinct CDR3 sequences, about 35% appearing once. The sample consisted of peripheral blood or thyroid tissue (not recorded which). All receptors come from an adult man with Graves' hyperthyroidism.

The chain has TRBV6-5 and TRBJ2-2; D may be TRBD1 or TRBD2 (6 bases each). Trimming removed 6 bases at V and 6 bases at J, with 14 bases between. The germline V gene has CDR1 MNHEY and CDR2 SVGAGI. The CDR3 runs 14 residues. CDR3 sequence reads: CASSPGGWAGELFF. The CDR3 DNA follows: TGTGCCAGCAGCCCCGGGGGCTGGGCCGGGGAGCTGTTTTTT.

This clonotype has a count of ten or more. This chain uses TRBV19 with TRBJ2-5; the match to TRBD2 covers 9 bases. V shed 6 bases, J shed 4 bases, and the junction held 12 bases outside the gene matches. Germline CDR1 is LNHDA and CDR2 is SQIVND (reference sequence). The length of the CDR3 is 16 residues. In nucleotides, the CDR3 is TGTGCCAGTAGGGCCGGTAGCGGGGGAGGTCGAGAGACCCAGTACTTC. Translated: CASRAGSGGGRETQYF.

This clonotype was seen a single time. V is TRBV18 and J is TRBJ1-3; D is unresolved. The germline V and J ends were trimmed by 2 bases and 4 bases, with 15 bases remaining between them. The CDR3 is 16 amino acids. CDR1 KGHSH and CDR2 LQKENI come from the germline V gene. The CDR3 bases are TGTGCCAGCTCACCATTATCGTCGGTGGAGGGAAACACCATATATTTT. As protein: CASSPLSSVEGNTIYF. Using reference TRBV18 and TRBJ1-3 for the parts outside the CDR3, the full variable domain is NAGVMQNPRHLVRRRGQEARLRCSPMKGHSHVYWYRQLPEEGLKFMVYLQKENIIDESGMPKERFSAEFPKEGPSILRIQQVVRGDSAAYFCASSPLSSVEGNTIYFGEGSWLTVV.

This clonotype has only one observation. V is TRBV29-1 and J is TRBJ1-1; 8 nucleotides align to TRBD1. The ends lost 6 bases at V and 0 bases at J; junction bases unmatched: 9. CDR1 is SQVTM, CDR2 ANQGSEA, per germline. The CDR3 totals 15 residues. The CDR3 spells CSVDGQGRMNTEAFF. The CDR3 nucleotides are TGCAGCGTCGACGGACAGGGACGGATGAACACTGAAGCTTTCTTT.

Worth noting for this clonotype: A much larger clone sits a single nucleotide away, making a read error possible. The V gene is TRBV10-2, the J gene TRBJ2-5; TRBD1 agrees at 8 bases. Germline V gene lookup returns CDR1 WSHSY and CDR2 SAAADI. The CDR3 runs to 12 residues. The CDR3 region is CASRQGIETQCF. The CDR3 DNA is TGTGCCAGCCGACAGGGGATCGAGACCCAGTGCTTC.

This clonotype was found many times. The CDR3, as DNA: TGTGCCAGCACCCGGGCCACCTTACCCCTCCACTTT. It encodes CASTRATLPLHF. The chain couples TRBV11-2 to TRBJ1-6; D call uncertain. The CDR3 contains 12 residues. Germline CDR1 and CDR2: SGHAT and FQNNGV. V lost 7 bases and J 12 bases, leaving 13 bases between the germline ends.

This clonotype was observed a few times. The rearrangement links TRBV3-1 to TRBJ1-1, with unresolved D. Germline CDR1 LGHDT, CDR2 YNNKEL (reference sequence). Deletions cut 0 bases from V and 6 bases from J, with 11 bases between. The CDR3 runs 14 residues. The CDR3 DNA follows: TGTGCCAGCAGCCAAGAGAGGCAGACGGCTGAAGCTTTCTTT. It is translated as CASSQERQTAEAFF.

The chain carries TRBV4-1 and TRBJ1-1; D gene uncertain. V lost 4 bases to trimming and J lost 8 bases, with 23 bases between them. The CDR3 covers 16 residues. CDR1 and CDR2 from the germline V gene are MGHRA and YSYEKL. The CDR3 nucleotides read TGCGCCAGCAGCCGAGATTCTACCGGGCCCCTCCCCGAAGCTTTCTTT. Amino acid sequence: CASSRDSTGPLPEAFF.

V is TRBV10-2 and J is TRBJ1-5, with 8 bases fitting TRBD1. Germline CDR1 WSHSY, CDR2 SAAADI. This CDR3 region has 17 residues. Unmatched junction bases numbered 14, after V lost 6 bases and J lost 4 bases. The CDR3 coding sequence is TGCGCCAGCAGGCCCGGACAGGGCAGGCATCGGAATCAGCCCCAGCATTTT. This sequence encodes CASRPGQGRHRNQPQHF.

Comment on this clonotype: A read error is possible here, since a much larger clone lies one base away. The chain is built from TRBV2 and TRBJ1-1; 9 bases are shared with TRBD1. The germline CDR1 and CDR2 sequences are SNHLY and FYNNEI. This CDR3 has 13 amino acids. CDR3 sequence reads: CAGREDRGTEAFF. The CDR3 DNA reads as TGTGCCGGCAGGGAGGACAGGGGCACTGAAGCTTTCTTT.

This clonotype was detected a few times. The rearrangement uses TRBV7-9 and TRBJ2-5; D gene ambiguous. The CDR3 totals 14 residues. Trimming took 6 bases from V and 13 from J, leaving 24 bases between them. CDR1 and CDR2 from the germline V gene are SEHNR and FQNEAQ (reference sequence). In DNA, the CDR3 is TGTGCCAGCAGTTACACGTTGGCGTCGGGCGCCCGGTACTTC. This encodes CASSYTLASGARYF.

The CDR3 DNA is TGCAGTGCTAGCGAAACTAGCGGTTGGGGGGGGGAGCAGTACTTC. It encodes CSASETSGWGGEQYF. This chain joins TRBV20-1 and TRBJ2-7; 8 bases agree with TRBD2. The length of the CDR3 is 15 residues. Germline V lookup: CDR1 DFQATT, CDR2 SNEGSKA (reference sequence). J was trimmed by 7 bases and V by 3 bases; bases with no gene match: 14.

The chain is built from TRBV11-2 and TRBJ1-1; a weak D match, TRBD1 (5 bases). The CDR3 sequence is 13 residues long. The V end lost 6 bases, the J end lost 4 bases, and 12 bases lay between the germline ends. Per germline, CDR1 SGHAT and CDR2 FQNNGV. CDR3 nucleotides: TGTGCCAGCAGTAAGTTCGGGGCCACTGAAGCTTTCTTT. Its protein is CASSKFGATEAFF.

This chain joins TRBV7-9 and TRBJ1-1; 8 nucleotides agree with TRBD1. The V segment lost 5 bases and the J segment 5 bases; nucleotides outside the gene matches: 13. The CDR3 sequence is 16 residues long. CDR1 and CDR2 from the germline V gene are SEHNR and FQNEAQ (reference sequence). The CDR3 reads CASSIPRGRGGTEAFF. For the CDR3, the DNA is TGTGCCAGCAGCATACCCAGGGGGCGCGGGGGAACTGAAGCTTTCTTT.

The chain couples TRBV19 to TRBJ2-5; 8 bases agree with TRBD2. V shed 7 bases, J shed 9 bases, and the junction held 13 bases outside the gene matches. Germline assignment: CDR1 LNHDA and CDR2 SQIVND (reference sequence). This CDR3 contains 14 residues. The CDR3 DNA sequence: TGTGCCAGTAAGTCGGGGGGGAGCAATCAGCCCCAGTACTTC. This translates into CASKSGGSNQPQYF. Full variable domain (missing parts from reference TRBV19 and TRBJ2-5): DGGITQSPKYLFRKEGQNVTLSCEQNLNHDAMYWYRQDPGQGLRLIYYSQIVNDFQKGDIAEGYSVSREKKESFPLTVTSAQKNPTAFYLCASKSGGSNQPQYFGPGTRLLVL.

A remark on this clonotype: A junction boundary mismatches the germline segment, possibly from a read error. The genes are TRBV7-8 and TRBJ1-5; 7 bases are shared with TRBD1. The CDR3 sequence is 17 residues long. CDR1 is SGHVS and CDR2 is FQNEAQ in the germline V gene. The CDR3 reads CASSFTWGGQMHQPKHF. For the CDR3, the DNA is TGTGCCAGCAGCTTCACTTGGGGGGGACAGATGCATCAGCCCAAGCATTTT.